A selection of T cell receptor beta chains follows, all from one sample in a study of shared clonotypes between healthy human individuals. The method was immunoSEQ multiplex PCR; TCRdb's version includes in-frame clones alone and lacks a portion of them. Here the sample spans millions of clones, around 96% being singletons. The sequencing sample was made of naive CD8+ T cells sorted from blood. The receptors come from a man between 18 and 29 years old in good health. Each CDR3 is given with its conserved first and last residue. The order of the fields is J gene, V gene, clone size, D gene, CDR3 DNA, CDR3 protein. A D gene is named only where the DNA matches it firmly. Clone sizes are given selectively: once, few, many, or a class where the clone is expanded.

>TRBJ2-7|TRBV27|NA|NA
TGTGCCAGCAGTTTATCGGCGACACTAACCTCCTACGAGCAGTACTTC
CASSLSATLTSYEQYF
>TRBJ2-2|TRBV9|NA|NA
TGTGCCAGCAGCGTAGCAGTAGGGCGGGGAACCGGGGAGCTGTTTTTT
CASSVAVGRGTGELFF
>TRBJ1-2|TRBV5-1|NA|NA
TGCGCCAGCAGCTGGGAGACTGGGGGAGGCTACACCTTC
CASSWETGGGYTF
>TRBJ1-5|TRBV28|NA|NA
TGTGCCAGCATCTCCGGTCTCGACAGGCTAAGGCAGCCCCAGCATTTT
CASISGLDRLRQPQHF
>TRBJ2-7|TRBV4-1|NA|TRBD1
TGCGCCAGCAGCCAGAAGGTGGGACAGGAGACCTACGAGCAGTACTTC
CASSQKVGQETYEQYF
>TRBJ2-3|TRBV6-4|NA|TRBD1
TGTGCCAGCTCTACCGGGACAGCGAGCACAGATACGCAGTATTTT
CASSTGTASTDTQYF
>TRBJ2-1|TRBV9|NA|TRBD2
TGTGCCAGCACCTCTAGCGGGAGCCCCTACAATGAGCAGTTCTTC
CASTSSGSPYNEQFF
>TRBJ2-4|TRBV27|once|NA
TGTGCCAGCACCTCGGCTGTAGCCAAAAACATTCAGTACTTC
CASTSAVAKNIQYF
>TRBJ2-3|TRBV13|NA|NA
TGTGCCAGCAATCGCCCAGCGGGTGGCACAGATACGCAGTATTTT
CASNRPAGGTDTQYF
>TRBJ1-1|TRBV25-1|NA|NA
TGTGCCAGCAGCACTGTGGAGGGGCGGCACACTGAAGCTTTCTTT
CASSTVEGRHTEAFF
>TRBJ2-1|TRBV4-3|NA|TRBD2
TGCGCCAGCAGCCAAGCGACTAGCGGGAGCTTGGTCAATGAGCAGTTCTTC
CASSQATSGSLVNEQFF
>TRBJ2-2|TRBV7-9|NA|TRBD1
TGTGCCAGCAGCTCGGGACAGACGAACACCGGGGAGCTGTTTTTT
CASSSGQTNTGELFF
>TRBJ2-7|TRBV27|NA|NA
TGTGCCAGCAGTCTATCTAGGTCCCTGTCCTACGAGCAGTACTTC
CASSLSRSLSYEQYF
>TRBJ2-2|TRBV11-2|NA|TRBD2
TGTGCCAGCAGCTTTAAAGCGGGAGCCGGGGAGCTGTTTTTT
CASSFKAGAGELFF
>TRBJ2-4|TRBV9|NA|TRBD1
TGTGCCAGCGGGACAGGGGGTGACATTCAGTACTTC
CASGTGGDIQYF
>TRBJ2-7|TRBV5-1|NA|TRBD2
TGCGCCAGCAGCTTCGGACTAGCTTACGAGCAGTACTTC
CASSFGLAYEQYF
>TRBJ1-2|TRBV7-9|NA|TRBD1
TGTGCCAGCAGCTCTCCGGGACAGTATAACTATGGCTACACCTTC
CASSSPGQYNYGYTF
>TRBJ1-1|TRBV6-1|NA|NA
TGTGCCAGCAGTGGGGGCCTATACAGGGTCGAGACTGAAGCTTTCTTT
CASSGGLYRVETEAFF
>TRBJ2-6|TRBV5-4|NA|TRBD2
TGTGCCAGCAGCTTGGAATCGGGACTAGCTGGGGCCAACGTCCTGACTTTC
CASSLESGLAGANVLTF
>TRBJ2-7|TRBV27|few|NA
TGTGCCAGCAGTTCGTCCCCCTACGAGCAGTACTTC
CASSSSPYEQYF
>TRBJ2-5|TRBV18|NA|TRBD2
TGTGCCAGCTCACCTGGAACTAGCGGGGGGGAAGAGACCCAGTACTTC
CASSPGTSGGEETQYF
>TRBJ2-3|TRBV27|NA|TRBD2
TGTGCCAGCAGTTTATCGGGGGGGTGGGATACGCAGTATTTT
CASSLSGGWDTQYF
>TRBJ1-2|TRBV27|NA|NA
TGTGCCAGCAGTTTGGGGGGGGCGCACGGCTACACCTTC
CASSLGGAHGYTF
>TRBJ1-5|TRBV28|NA|NA
TGTGCCATTCAGGGTCACAATCAGCCCCAGCATTTT
CAIQGHNQPQHF
>TRBJ1-1|TRBV27|NA|NA
TGTGCCAGCAGTTTATATGGAGGGTCCCGAGAGTACTTGAACACTGAAGCTTTCTTT
CASSLYGGSREYLNTEAFF
>TRBJ1-1|TRBV28|NA|NA
TGTGCCAGCAGTCTCCCTGAGGGTACTGAAGCTTTCTTT
CASSLPEGTEAFF
>TRBJ1-5|TRBV6-5|NA|NA
TGTGCCAGCAGACCCGGAGCTGGTCAGCCCCAGCATTTT
CASRPGAGQPQHF
>TRBJ2-7|TRBV9|NA|TRBD1
TGTGCCAGCAGCCTCGGGACAGGGGGCCACGAGCAGTACTTC
CASSLGTGGHEQYF
>TRBJ1-5|TRBV30|once|NA
TGTGCCTGGAGTCCGACCTCGAATCAGCCCCAGCATTTT
CAWSPTSNQPQHF
>TRBJ2-1|TRBV4-1|NA|TRBD1
TGCGCCAGCAGCCAAGTGTCGGGACAGGGGGCGGCCTACAATGAGCAGTTCTTC
CASSQVSGQGAAYNEQFF
>TRBJ2-2|TRBV13|NA|TRBD1
TGTGCCAGCAGCCCAGAAGGGACAGGTAACACCGGGGAGCTGTTTTTT
CASSPEGTGNTGELFF
>TRBJ2-7|TRBV2|NA|NA
TGTGCCACCTCTACGATGGTAGCGGTCTACGAGCAGTACTTC
CATSTMVAVYEQYF
>TRBJ2-1|TRBV27|NA|TRBD2
TGTGCCAGCAGTTCCCGGGAGGCCAACAATGAGCAGTTCTTC
CASSSREANNEQFF
>TRBJ1-5|TRBV7-9|NA|NA
TGTGCCAGCGGCGGGGCAGACAATCAGCCCCAGCATTTT
CASGGADNQPQHF
>TRBJ2-7|TRBV4-1|NA|TRBD2
TGCGCCAGCAGCCGGACTAGCCTGGGCTACGAGCAGTACTTC
CASSRTSLGYEQYF
>TRBJ1-1|TRBV7-9|NA|NA
TGTGCCAGCAGCTTAGCGTCCCTCGGACACACTGAAGCTTTCTTT
CASSLASLGHTEAFF
>TRBJ1-1|TRBV6-1|NA|NA
TGTGCCAGCAGTGAAGACTGGGAAAACAGGGCGAACACTGAAGCTTTCTTT
CASSEDWENRANTEAFF
>TRBJ2-7|TRBV7-2|NA|TRBD2
TGTGCCAGCAGCTTAGCGCCCTGGACTAGCGGGGCCTACGAGCAGTACTTC
CASSLAPWTSGAYEQYF
>TRBJ2-7|TRBV11-2|NA|TRBD2
TGTGCCAGCAGCTTAGAAATGGCTAGCGGATACGAGCAGTACTTC
CASSLEMASGYEQYF
>TRBJ2-7|TRBV18|NA|NA
TGTGCCAGCTCACCACAGGCCTCCGTCGCCTACGAGCAGTACTTC
CASSPQASVAYEQYF
>TRBJ1-1|TRBV6-1|NA|TRBD1
TGTGCCTCCCCAGGGGGCGAAACTGAAGCTTTCTTT
CASPGGETEAFF
>TRBJ2-2|TRBV18|NA|TRBD2
TGTGCCAGCTCCCTGTCTATAGCGGGAGATACCGGGGAGCTGTTTTTT
CASSLSIAGDTGELFF
>TRBJ2-1|TRBV6-5|NA|TRBD2
TGTGCCAGCAGTTACATAGCGGGCCACAATGAGCAGTTCTTC
CASSYIAGHNEQFF
>TRBJ2-7|TRBV5-6|few|NA
TGTGCCAGCAGCTCGGGGGGCCTCTACGAGCAGTACTTC
CASSSGGLYEQYF
>TRBJ1-2|TRBV5-6|NA|TRBD1
TGTGCCAGCAGCCTGGGACAGGGAGACTATGGCTACACCTTC
CASSLGQGDYGYTF
>TRBJ1-5|TRBV7-8|NA|TRBD1
TGTGCCAGCAGCCCAGGGGGGGAATACCAGCCCCAGCATTTT
CASSPGGEYQPQHF
>TRBJ1-5|TRBV9|few|NA
TGTGCCAGCAGCAACCCAAATCAGCCCCAGCATTTT
CASSNPNQPQHF
>TRBJ2-7|TRBV5-1|few|NA
TGCGCCAGCAGCTTAGGGGGGGAGCAGTACTTC
CASSLGGEQYF
>TRBJ1-2|TRBV30|NA|TRBD1
TGTGCCTGGAGTGTACAGGGGTTGGGCTACACCTTC
CAWSVQGLGYTF
>TRBJ2-2|TRBV29-1|NA|NA
TGCAGCGTTGAGTCGGGCCTGGGGACCGGGGAGCTGTTTTTT
CSVESGLGTGELFF
>TRBJ1-1|TRBV28|NA|TRBD1
TGTGCCAGCAGTACCATTCGACAGGGGCCGGAAGCTTTCTTT
CASSTIRQGPEAFF
>TRBJ2-7|TRBV2|NA|TRBD1
TGTGCCAGCAGTCCTGACAGGGGGCTTTACGAGCAGTACTTC
CASSPDRGLYEQYF
>TRBJ2-3|TRBV9|once|NA
TGTGCCAGCAGCGTAGCGGGGCCCAGCACAGATACGCAGTATTTT
CASSVAGPSTDTQYF
>TRBJ1-5|TRBV7-2|NA|TRBD1
TGTGCCAGCAGCCAAGTGATCGGGACAGGGGTCCTAAATCAGCCCCAGCATTTT
CASSQVIGTGVLNQPQHF
>TRBJ2-1|TRBV5-8|NA|NA
TGTGCCAGCAGCTTGGCAGTGACTGAGCAGTTCTTC
CASSLAVTEQFF